The entry below describes one TCR beta chain. This entry belongs to a study of blood T cell repertoires in COVID-19. Using immunoSEQ multiplex PCR, the repertoire was profiled, and TCRdb retains in-frame clones only, with some absent. The repertoire holds 250,000 to 350,000 clones, with less than 85% as singletons. V shed 0 bases and J shed 1 base, with 10 bases lying between them. Germline V CDR1 and CDR2: LGHNT, FRNRAP. The CDR3 covers 16 residues. The rearrangement uses TRBV12-5 and TRBJ1-5, with unresolved D. Input material: PBMCs or T cells enriched from blood (not recorded which). The sequence was obtained from a woman aged 45-59 years who had recovered from COVID-19. The CDR3: CASGLVRGSSNQPQHF. CDR3 bases: TGTGCTAGTGGTTTGGTACGGGGAAGCAGCAATCAGCCCCAGCATTTT. Based on the CDR3 plus reference TRBV12-5 and TRBJ1-5, the full variable domain is DARVTQTPRHKVTEMGQEVTMRCQPILGHNTVFWYRQTMMQGLELLAYFRNRAPLDDSGMPKDRFSAEMPDATLATLKIQPSEPRDSAVYFCASGLVRGSSNQPQHFGDGTRLSIL.